This TCR beta chain was sequenced in a study of T-cell memory formation after mild COVID-19. Points from the study as a whole: Clones contracting day 15 to 85 were balanced CD4/CD8; later expanders leaned CD4+. Nothing confirmed that second-wave clones peaking on day 37 were specific for SARS-CoV-2. For contracting clones, CD4+ ones sat mainly in CM and EM, CD8+ in EMRA.

This clonotype was observed many times. Its antigen is unknown. V was cut by 2 bases and J by 12 bases, with 4 bases left in between. The CDR3 totals 8 residues. Germline CDR1 reads SQVTM; CDR2 reads ANQGSEA. Each CDR3 protein gets one entry after TCRdb re-called the 5' RACE reads with MiXCR. The repertoire consists of 300,000 to 400,000 distinct CDR3 sequences, with more than 15% occurring once and the leading ten covering around 24%. This TCR came from a man between 18 and 29 years old who had mild COVID-19 (a few samples of this study predate the infection). Cell type and time point are not known. The chain joins TRBV29-1 to TRBJ1-2; D uncertain. The sample comprised PBMCs or a T cell subset sorted from them (not recorded which). The CDR3 region has the DNA TGCAGCGTTGAATTAGACACCTTC. This translates into CSVELDTF.